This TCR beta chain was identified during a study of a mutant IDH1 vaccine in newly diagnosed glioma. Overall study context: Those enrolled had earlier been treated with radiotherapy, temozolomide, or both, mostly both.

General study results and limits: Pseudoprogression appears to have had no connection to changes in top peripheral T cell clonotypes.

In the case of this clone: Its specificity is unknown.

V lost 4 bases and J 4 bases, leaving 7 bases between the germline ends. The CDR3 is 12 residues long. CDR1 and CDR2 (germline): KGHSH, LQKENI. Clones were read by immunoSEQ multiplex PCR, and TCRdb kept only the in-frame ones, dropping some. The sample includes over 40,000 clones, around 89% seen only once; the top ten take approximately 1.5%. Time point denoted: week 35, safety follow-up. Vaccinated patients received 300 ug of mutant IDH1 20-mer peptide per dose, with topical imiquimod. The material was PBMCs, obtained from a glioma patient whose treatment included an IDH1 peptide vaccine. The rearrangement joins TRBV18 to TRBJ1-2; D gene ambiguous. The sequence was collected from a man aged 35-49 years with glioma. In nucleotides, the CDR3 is TGTGCCAGCTCACAAGGACTCTATGGCTACACCTTC. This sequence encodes CASSQGLYGYTF.